Below, one T cell receptor (beta chain) is given with its context. Which antigen it targets is not known. Base qualities are not at hand, and no much larger clone is one base apart. Amplification of TCR beta CDR3 regions was carried out from RNA transcripts. The first round of RT-PCR for the TCR CDR3 was performed with the HTBI primer set and the Qiagen OneStep RT-PCR kit. The libraries were constructed in a second round of multiplex PCR and then size-selected and purified. Sequencing of the libraries was done on an Illumina HiSeq2000 using paired-end 100 bp reads. The paper's data handling went like this. SOAPnuke was used to process the raw data, with reads discarded if the reads contained adapters or uncalled bases, had a mean Phred below 15, or lacked an exact constant-primer or identifier match. High-quality paired reads were merged using COPE v1.2.5, and each unique nucleotide sequence was defined as a clonotype. MiTCR v1.1 was used to align the clonotypes against IMGT TRBV, TRBD and TRBJ reference segments. The analysis included only V-J combinations with a frequency above 0.0001, which together covered approximately 99% of the repertoires. A TCS score was defined as the ratio of F50 (clonal expansion) to E x V (chaos), with BLOSUM62-based TCRdist applied between CDR3 peptides within each V-J. Welch's t-statistics and random forest reduced fewer than 550 V-J features to 13, which were used in a naive Bayes classifier (R e1071). In TCRdb, the public reads were trimmed at Q25 with fastp and aligned with MiXCR, with productive beta chains retained. Every distinct CDR3 protein forms one entry, paired with its most common genes and DNA. It is TCRdb's table, rather than the study itself, that gives the V and J calls and clone size. Within this sample are some 460,000 distinct CDR3 sequences, with less than 20% of them counted one time only. The leading ten clones occupy around 7.3% of the sample.

These data belong to a study of T cells in Graves' hyperthyroidism and ophthalmopathy (dated by TCRdb to the late 2010s). Background for the entire study: Peripheral blood was sampled at the time of initial diagnosis, prior to any treatment. The paper reports TCR Vbeta CDR3 sequencing of roughly 140 peripheral blood samples: under 45 ophthalmopathy, fewer than 80 hyperthyroidism and approximately 17 progressor patients. Prospective prediction of ophthalmopathy was tested in an independent validation cohort consisting of roughly 20 hyperthyroidism patients and around 16 patients who later progressed to ophthalmopathy. For training and testing, the 80 to 100 patients in the discovery cohort were randomly divided in a 7:3 ratio. After blood sampling, hyperthyroidism patients were treated with methimazole at a starting dose of 30 mg daily, and ophthalmopathy patients were treated with high-dose intravenous methylprednisolone. The study also compared thyroid tissue and blood T-cell repertoires from more than 5 Graves' hyperthyroidism patients. To identify distinguishing TCR V-J signatures, a discovery cohort of roughly 100 patients was used, comprising 40 to 45 with Graves' ophthalmopathy and under 60 with stable Graves' hyperthyroidism. General findings and caveats noted by the study authors: Blood samples also contained most of the expanded thyroid clonotypes (frequency above 0.001), which suggests that blood repertoires may reflect thyroid immune responses. In validation, the model predicted progression to ophthalmopathy with 60% to 71% sensitivity and less than 75% specificity, a median of about 6.7 months before onset. No statistical method was used to fix the sample size in advance, and group allocation was not hidden from the investigators. Ophthalmopathy was separated from stable hyperthyroidism by a 13 V-J signature model, with about 86% sensitivity and approximately 84% specificity obtained in cross-validation and 80%/75% obtained in testing.

A patient counted as having stable Graves' hyperthyroidism if no progression to ophthalmopathy occurred over 18 months of follow-up. Hyperthyroidism patients were aged 18 to 65 years and newly diagnosed, with disease duration of less than 2 months. The study excluded patients with uncontrolled infections, other autoimmune diseases, pregnancy or lactation. Clinical symptoms, serum thyroxine and TRAb, thyroid ultrasound, and orbital computed tomography formed the basis for the diagnoses. PBMCs were separated from under 12 ml of fresh peripheral blood using Ficoll-Paque density gradient centrifugation. Total RNA was extracted using Trizol reagent, and RNA quality was assessed on an Agilent 2100 Bioanalyzer. The sample taken for sequencing was blood. This TCR was sampled from a woman aged 18-35 years with Graves' hyperthyroidism.

The bases read TGTGCCTGGAGTTTCTACTCTCTGGGAACCGGGGAGCTGTTTTTT. Translated, this is CAWSFYSLGTGELFF. The rearranged chain carries TRBV30 and TRBJ2-2; the D segment cannot be called with confidence. The junction carries 15 bases between V and J, which are trimmed by 2 bases and 5 bases respectively. The germline V gene (reference sequence) specifies GTSNPN as CDR1 and SVGIG as CDR2. The CDR3 holds 15 amino acids from the cysteine to the phenylalanine. Just the 45-base CDR3 DNA is kept, in frame starting at base 1.